The text below deals with one T cell receptor (beta chain). The repertoire was sequenced with immunoSEQ multiplex PCR; TCRdb's copy has only in-frame clones and lacks some. Among 10,000 to 15,000 clones listed, about 82% were seen once. This entry comes from a study of T cell repertoires in ileal Crohn's disease. Documented time point: neoterminal ileum biopsy at postoperative endoscopy, about 6 months after surgery. The CDR3 runs to 15 residues. CDR1 and CDR2 (germline): GTSNPN, SVGIG (reference sequence). V lost 0 bases, J lost 7 bases, and 18 bases lay in between. The chain employs TRBV30 and TRBJ1-1, with a weak D call TRBD1 (5 bases). The receptor was isolated from an adult with Crohn's disease. Sequencing was performed on ileal tissue. The DNA of the CDR3 is TGTGCCTGGAGTGTACGGGCGGTCCTTCAGGGTGAAGCTTTCTTT. The encoded protein is CAWSVRAVLQGEAFF.